These 20 T cell receptor beta chains came from one sample sequenced in a study of shared clonotypes between healthy human individuals. TCRdb's copy holds only in-frame clones and misses some; the assay was immunoSEQ multiplex PCR. The profile shows roughly 1.4 million clones, around 98.5% of them singletons. Sequencing used naive CD4+ T cells sorted from blood. Subset of the sample: CD45RA+ positively selected. The receptors were gathered from a man under 40 in good health.

This chain joins TRBV7-2 and TRBJ2-7; D call uncertain. V lost 1 base and J 1 base, leaving 8 bases between the germline ends. CDR3 length: 14 amino acids. Germline CDR1 reads SGHTA; CDR2 reads FQGNSA. The CDR3 spells CASSLEVPSYEQYF. CDR3 nucleotides: TGTGCCAGCAGCTTAGAAGTTCCTTCCTACGAGCAGTACTTC.

CDR3 in amino acids: CASSQTGTVYYEQYF. CDR3 DNA sequence: TGCGCCAGCAGCCAGACCGGGACCGTCTATTACGAGCAGTACTTC. This chain joins TRBV5-1 and TRBJ2-7; either TRBD1 or TRBD2 may supply D (5 bases each). The CDR3 loop spans 15 amino acids. V was trimmed by 4 bases and J by 4 bases, leaving 18 bases between them. Germline V gene lookup returns CDR1 SGHRS and CDR2 YFSETQ.

CDR3 sequence: CASSLGHQSYEQYF. DNA for the CDR3: TGTGCCAGCAGTTTGGGACACCAATCCTACGAGCAGTACTTC. The rearrangement joins TRBV6-1 to TRBJ2-7; a possible D gene is TRBD1 (6 bases). Germline V gene sequence: CDR1 MNHNS, CDR2 SASEGT. CDR3 length: 14 amino acids. Trimming took off 5 bases at V and 1 base at J, with 12 bases between the two ends.

The chain couples TRBV25-1 to TRBJ2-7; 7 bases line up with TRBD2. This CDR3 is built from 15 residues. J gave up 4 bases and V 1 base, and 7 bases lay outside the gene matches. Germline V gives CDR1 MGHDK, CDR2 SYGVNS. The CDR3: CASSELEGGRYEQYF. DNA for the CDR3: TGTGCCAGCAGTGAATTGGAGGGAGGGCGATACGAGCAGTACTTC.

The chain couples TRBV15 to TRBJ2-7, with TRBD2 identical over 11 bases. The CDR3 runs to 15 residues. Germline CDR1 and CDR2: LNHNV and YYDKDF (reference sequence). J gave up 5 bases and V 3 bases, and 6 bases lay outside the gene matches. CDR3 protein: CATSSSGRAVHEQYF. In nucleotides, the CDR3 is TGTGCCACCAGCAGTAGCGGGAGGGCCGTCCACGAGCAGTACTTC.

The chain recombines TRBV5-4 with TRBJ2-1, with D possibly TRBD1 on 5 matching bases. Trimming left V 4 bases short and J 0 bases short, with 11 bases between. The germline CDR1 and CDR2 sequences are SGHNT and YYREEE (reference sequence). The CDR3 is 15 residues long. CDR3 sequence (DNA): TGTGCCAGCAGCGGGGCTGAGCGCTCCTACAATGAGCAGTTCTTC. As protein: CASSGAERSYNEQFF.

V is TRBV6-1 and J is TRBJ1-1; TRBD1 matches at 10 bases. V lost 6 bases, J lost 6 bases, and 4 bases stayed unmatched. Per the germline V gene, CDR1 is MNHNS and CDR2 is SASEGT. This CDR3 contains 13 residues. CDR3 protein: CASRPTGGSEAFF. The CDR3, as DNA: TGTGCCAGCAGACCGACAGGGGGCTCTGAAGCTTTCTTT.

The J gene is TRBJ2-7, the V gene TRBV7-6; either TRBD1 or TRBD2 may supply D (5 bases each). Germline CDR1 reads SGHVS; CDR2 reads FNYEAQ. The CDR3 covers 15 residues. With 2 bases removed from V and 2 bases from J, the gap between germline ends came to 13 bases. The CDR3 DNA reads as TGTGCCAGCAGCTTAACCGGGGACGGACCCTACGAGCAGTACTTC. Protein: CASSLTGDGPYEQYF.

The chain carries TRBV28 and TRBJ1-2; perhaps TRBD1 as D (5 bases). The germline V gene encodes CDR1 MDHEN and CDR2 SYDVKM. The CDR3 is 12 residues long. V lost 10 bases to trimming and J lost 3 bases, with 12 bases between them. CDR3 sequence reads: CATSREDYGYTF. DNA of the CDR3: TGTGCCACCTCCAGGGAAGACTATGGCTACACCTTC.

This chain uses TRBV30 with TRBJ2-5, with TRBD2 as a possible D gene (5 bases). V was trimmed by 0 bases and J by 2 bases, leaving 10 bases between them. The CDR3 is 14 residues long. Germline V CDR1 and CDR2: GTSNPN, SVGIG (reference sequence). The CDR3 DNA sequence: TGTGCCTGGAGTGTAAGCGGCAGGCAAGAGACCCAGTACTTC. The encoded protein is CAWSVSGRQETQYF. Variable domain in full (rest from reference TRBV30 and TRBJ2-5): SQTIHQWPATLVQPVGSPLSLECTVEGTSNPNLYWYRQAAGRGLQLLFYSVGIGQISSEVPQNLSASRPQDRQFILSSKKLLLSDSGFYLCAWSVSGRQETQYFGPGTRLLVL.

The chain joins TRBV11-2 to TRBJ2-5, with 10 positions matching TRBD2. V gave up 1 base and J gave up 1 base; unmatched junction bases: 6. CDR3 size: 17 residues. Germline values: CDR1 SGHAT, CDR2 FQNNGV. CDR3 in DNA: TGTGCCAGCAGCTTAGGGAGCGCTAGCGGGAGCCAAGAGACCCAGTACTTC. Residues: CASSLGSASGSQETQYF.

The gene calls are TRBV5-1 and TRBJ2-3, with D uncertain. With 0 bases removed from V and 5 bases from J, the gap between germline ends came to 13 bases. The CDR3 is made up of 15 amino acids. Per the germline V gene, CDR1 is SGHRS and CDR2 is YFSETQ. CDR3 amino acids: CASSLGLVIGDTQYF. CDR3 bases: TGCGCCAGCAGCTTGGGACTTGTGATAGGAGATACGCAGTATTTT. Full variable domain (outside the CDR3, taken from reference TRBV5-1 and TRBJ2-3): KAGVTQTPRYLIKTRGQQVTLSCSPISGHRSVSWYQQTPGQGLQFLFEYFSETQRNKGNFPGRFSGRQFSNSRSEMNVSTLELGDSALYLCASSLGLVIGDTQYFGPGTRLTVL.

Turning to this clone: Different DNA sequences within this sample yield the same CDR3. The chain recombines TRBV11-2 with TRBJ2-7, with a tentative D call TRBD1 (6 bases). Trimming removed 1 base from V and 2 bases from J, with 6 bases in between. Germline V gene lookup returns CDR1 SGHAT and CDR2 FQNNGV. CDR3 length: 13 amino acids. CDR3 protein: CASSLGTAYEQYF. The CDR3 region has the DNA TGTGCCAGCAGCTTAGGGACAGCCTACGAGCAGTACTTC.

This rearrangement joins TRBV25-1 to TRBJ2-7; no clear D. Germline V gene data show CDR1 as MGHDK and CDR2 as SYGVNS. This CDR3 has 15 amino acids. V was pared by 0 bases and J by 0 bases, with 9 bases between. The CDR3 reads CASSEYGILSYEQYF. CDR3 DNA: TGTGCCAGCAGTGAATACGGCATCCTCTCCTACGAGCAGTACTTC.

The chain is built from TRBV15 and TRBJ2-1, with 12 nucleotides matching TRBD1. V was clipped by 5 bases and J by 7 bases; unmatched bases: 3. The length of the CDR3 is 14 residues. Per the germline V gene, CDR1 is LNHNV and CDR2 is YYDKDF (reference sequence). CDR3 sequence: CATSRDRGLNEQFF. In DNA, the CDR3 is TGTGCCACCAGCCGGGACAGGGGGCTTAATGAGCAGTTCTTC.

This clone was observed a single time. The J gene is TRBJ2-7, the V gene TRBV19, with 9 bases fitting TRBD1. From germline, CDR1 is LNHDA and CDR2 SQIVND (reference sequence). V trimming: 6 bases; J trimming: 1 base; junction bases outside the gene matches: 19. The CDR3 runs to 19 residues. The CDR3 loop is CASRRTGQGPFMQSYEQYF. CDR3 bases: TGTGCCAGTAGGAGGACGGGACAGGGCCCCTTCATGCAATCCTACGAGCAGTACTTC.

The chain links TRBV19 to TRBJ2-7; 9 nucleotides line up with TRBD1. V lost 3 bases, J lost 3 bases, and 3 bases stayed unmatched. This CDR3 contains 14 residues. CDR1 and CDR2 from the germline V gene are LNHDA and SQIVND (reference sequence). CDR3 DNA: TGTGCCAGTAGTATCCCGGGACAGGGCTACGAGCAGTACTTC. It yields the protein CASSIPGQGYEQYF.

The chain combines TRBV28 with TRBJ2-5, with 7 positions matching TRBD2. The CDR3 contains 16 residues. V lost 2 bases to trimming and J lost 5 bases; unmatched junction nucleotides: 11. Germline V gene data show CDR1 as MDHEN and CDR2 as SYDVKM. CDR3 bases: TGTGCCAGCAGTTTAGGGGACTATAGTCGAAAGGAGACCCAGTACTTC. It codes for CASSLGDYSRKETQYF. Using reference TRBV28 and TRBJ2-5 for the parts outside the CDR3, the full variable domain is DVKVTQSSRYLVKRTGEKVFLECVQDMDHENMFWYRQDPGLGLRLIYFSYDVKMKEKGDIPEGYSVSREKKERFSLILESASTNQTSMYLCASSLGDYSRKETQYFGPGTRLLVL.

The rearrangement uses TRBV7-2 and TRBJ1-5, with D possibly TRBD1 on 5 matching bases. The CDR3 length is 17 residues. V gave up 1 base and J gave up 2 bases, with 15 bases separating them. Germline CDR1 and CDR2: SGHTA and FQGNSA. The CDR3 is CASSLVLRGSGNQPQHF. CDR3 DNA: TGTGCCAGCAGCTTAGTGTTAAGGGGATCTGGCAATCAGCCCCAGCATTTT. The full variable domain, its missing parts supplied by reference TRBV7-2 and TRBJ1-5, is GAGVSQSPSNKVTEKGKDVELRCDPISGHTALYWYRQSLGQGLEFLIYFQGNSAPDKSGLPSDRFSAERTGGSVSTLTIQRTQQEDSAVYLCASSLVLRGSGNQPQHFGDGTRLSIL.

The J gene is TRBJ2-7, the V gene TRBV27; weak D call: TRBD2 (6 bases). V lost 2 bases and J 0 bases, leaving 11 bases between the germline ends. Germline V CDR1 and CDR2: MNHEY, SMNVEV (reference sequence). The CDR3 runs 15 residues. The CDR3 DNA reads as TGTGCCAGCAGTTTAGTTTGGGGACTCTCCTACGAGCAGTACTTC. Translation gives CASSLVWGLSYEQYF.